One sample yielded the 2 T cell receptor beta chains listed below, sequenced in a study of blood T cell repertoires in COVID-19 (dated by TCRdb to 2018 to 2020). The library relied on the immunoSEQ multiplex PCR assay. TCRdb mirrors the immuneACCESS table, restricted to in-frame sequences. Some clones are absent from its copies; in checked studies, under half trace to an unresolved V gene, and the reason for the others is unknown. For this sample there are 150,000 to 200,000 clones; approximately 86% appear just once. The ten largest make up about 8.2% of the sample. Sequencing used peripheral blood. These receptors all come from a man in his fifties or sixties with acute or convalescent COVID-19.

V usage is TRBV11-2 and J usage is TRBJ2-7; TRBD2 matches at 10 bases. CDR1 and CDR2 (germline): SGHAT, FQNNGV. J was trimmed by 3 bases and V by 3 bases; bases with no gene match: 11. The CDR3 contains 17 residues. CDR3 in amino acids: CASSFKGASGRVYEQYF. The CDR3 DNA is TGTGCCAGCAGCTTTAAGGGGGCTAGCGGGAGAGTCTACGAGCAGTACTTC.

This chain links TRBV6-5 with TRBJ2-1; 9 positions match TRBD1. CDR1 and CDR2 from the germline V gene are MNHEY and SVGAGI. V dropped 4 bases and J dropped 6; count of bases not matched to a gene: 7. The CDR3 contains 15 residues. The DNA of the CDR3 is TGTGCCAGCAGTTTTGGACAGGGGACCTTCAATGAGCAGTTCTTC. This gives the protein CASSFGQGTFNEQFF.